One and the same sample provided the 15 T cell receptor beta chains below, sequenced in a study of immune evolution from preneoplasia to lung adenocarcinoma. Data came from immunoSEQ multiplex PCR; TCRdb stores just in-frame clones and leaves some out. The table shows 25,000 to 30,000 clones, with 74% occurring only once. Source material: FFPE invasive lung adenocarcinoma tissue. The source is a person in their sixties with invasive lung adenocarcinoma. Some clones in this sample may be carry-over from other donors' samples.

This chain's CDR3 is CASSLGSSGKNEQFF. The DNA for the CDR3 is TGTGCCAGCAGCTTAGGCTCTAGCGGGAAAAATGAGCAGTTCTTC. The chain couples TRBV7-8 to TRBJ2-1, with 9 bases identical to TRBD2. From germline, CDR1 is SGHVS and CDR2 FQNEAQ. The CDR3 has 15 residues. Losses at the gene ends were 1 base for V and 7 bases for J; bases not matched to a gene: 5.

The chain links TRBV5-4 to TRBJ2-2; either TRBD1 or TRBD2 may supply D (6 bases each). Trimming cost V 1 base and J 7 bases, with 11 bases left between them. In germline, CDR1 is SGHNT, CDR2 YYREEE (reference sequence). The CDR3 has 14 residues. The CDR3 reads CASSLWGADGELFF. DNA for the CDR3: TGTGCCAGCAGCTTGTGGGGGGCAGACGGGGAGCTGTTTTTT.

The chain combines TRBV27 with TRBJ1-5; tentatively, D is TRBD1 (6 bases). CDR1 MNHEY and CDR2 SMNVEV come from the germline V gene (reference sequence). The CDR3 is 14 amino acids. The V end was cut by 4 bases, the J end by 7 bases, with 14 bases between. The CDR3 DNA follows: TGTGCCAGCAGTTACAGGGTCGGCGAACAGCCCCAGCATTTT. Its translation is CASSYRVGEQPQHF.

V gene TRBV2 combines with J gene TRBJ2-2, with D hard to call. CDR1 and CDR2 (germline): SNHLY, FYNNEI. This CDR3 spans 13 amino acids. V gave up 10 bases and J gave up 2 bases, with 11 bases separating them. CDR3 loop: CATRPDNTGELFF. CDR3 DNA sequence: TGTGCCACCCGCCCGGACAACACCGGGGAGCTGTTTTTT.

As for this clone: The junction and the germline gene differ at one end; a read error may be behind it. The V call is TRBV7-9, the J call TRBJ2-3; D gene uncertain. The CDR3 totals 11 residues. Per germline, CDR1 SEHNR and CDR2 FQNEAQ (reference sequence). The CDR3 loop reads CASSLTDMQYF. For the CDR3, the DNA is TGTGCCAGCAGTCTCACAGATATGCAGTATTTT.

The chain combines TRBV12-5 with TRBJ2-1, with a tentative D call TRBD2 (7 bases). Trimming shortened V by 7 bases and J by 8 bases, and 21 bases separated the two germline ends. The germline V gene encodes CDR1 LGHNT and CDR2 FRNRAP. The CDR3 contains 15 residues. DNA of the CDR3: TGTGCTAGTGTAAAACGGGAGTGGGGGGGCGATGAGCAGTTCTTC. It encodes CASVKREWGGDEQFF.

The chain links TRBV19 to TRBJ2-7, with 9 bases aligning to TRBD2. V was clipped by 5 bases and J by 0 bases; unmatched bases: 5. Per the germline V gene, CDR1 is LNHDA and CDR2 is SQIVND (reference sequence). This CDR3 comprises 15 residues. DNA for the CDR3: TGTGCCAGTAGTGTCCTGCGGGAGGGCTCCTACGAGCAGTACTTC. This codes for CASSVLREGSYEQYF.

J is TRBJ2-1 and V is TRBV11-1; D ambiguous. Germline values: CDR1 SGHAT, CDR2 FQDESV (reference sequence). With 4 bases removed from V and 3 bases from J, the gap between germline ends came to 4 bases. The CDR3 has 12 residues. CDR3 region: CASSSDYNEQFF. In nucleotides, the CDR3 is TGTGCCAGCAGCTCGGACTACAATGAGCAGTTCTTC.

CDR3 loop: CASSPGGLAGGPGETQYF. The CDR3, as DNA: TGTGCCAGCAGCCCCGGCGGACTAGCGGGAGGGCCTGGAGAGACCCAGTACTTC. V usage is TRBV11-3 and J usage is TRBJ2-5, with 15 bases fitting TRBD2. Looked up from germline, CDR1 is SGHNT and CDR2 is YENEEA. J gave up 4 bases and V 5 bases, and 11 bases lay outside the gene matches. The CDR3 length is 18 residues.

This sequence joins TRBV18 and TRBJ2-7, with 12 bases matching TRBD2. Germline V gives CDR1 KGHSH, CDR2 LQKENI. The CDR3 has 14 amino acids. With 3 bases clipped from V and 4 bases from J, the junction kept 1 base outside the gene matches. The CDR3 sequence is CASSPTSGSYEQYF. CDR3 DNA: TGTGCCAGCTCACCGACTAGCGGGAGTTACGAGCAGTACTTC.

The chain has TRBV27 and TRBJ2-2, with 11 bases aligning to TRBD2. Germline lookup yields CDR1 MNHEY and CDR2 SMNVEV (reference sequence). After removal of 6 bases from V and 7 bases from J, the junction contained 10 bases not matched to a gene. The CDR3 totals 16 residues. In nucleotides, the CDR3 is TGTGCCAGCAGAAACTTAGCGGGAGGGCTTGGCGGGGAGCTGTTTTTT. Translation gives CASRNLAGGLGGELFF.

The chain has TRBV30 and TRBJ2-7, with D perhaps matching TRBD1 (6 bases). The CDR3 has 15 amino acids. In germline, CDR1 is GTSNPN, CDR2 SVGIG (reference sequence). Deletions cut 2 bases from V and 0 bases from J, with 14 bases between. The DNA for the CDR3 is TGTGCCTGGAGTAAAGGGGGTGGGAGCTCCTACGAGCAGTACTTC. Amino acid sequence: CAWSKGGGSSYEQYF. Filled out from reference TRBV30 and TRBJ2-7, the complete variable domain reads SQTIHQWPATLVQPVGSPLSLECTVEGTSNPNLYWYRQAAGRGLQLLFYSVGIGQISSEVPQNLSASRPQDRQFILSSKKLLLSDSGFYLCAWSKGGGSSYEQYFGPGTRLTVT.

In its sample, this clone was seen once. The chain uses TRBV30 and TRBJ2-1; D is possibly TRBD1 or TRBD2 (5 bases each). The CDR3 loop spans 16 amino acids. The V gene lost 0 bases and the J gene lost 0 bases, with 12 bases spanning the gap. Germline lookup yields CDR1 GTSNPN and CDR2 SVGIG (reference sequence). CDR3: CAWSVFRDHSYNEQFF. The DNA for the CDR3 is TGTGCCTGGAGTGTTTTCCGGGACCACTCCTACAATGAGCAGTTCTTC. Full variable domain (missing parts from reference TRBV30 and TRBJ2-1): SQTIHQWPATLVQPVGSPLSLECTVEGTSNPNLYWYRQAAGRGLQLLFYSVGIGQISSEVPQNLSASRPQDRQFILSSKKLLLSDSGFYLCAWSVFRDHSYNEQFFGPGTRLTVL.

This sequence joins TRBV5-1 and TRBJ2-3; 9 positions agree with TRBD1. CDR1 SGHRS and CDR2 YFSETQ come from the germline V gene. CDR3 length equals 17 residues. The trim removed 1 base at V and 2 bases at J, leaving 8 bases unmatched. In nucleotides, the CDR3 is TGCGCCAGCAGCTTGACTCTCGGGACAGGGTACACAGATACGCAGTATTTT. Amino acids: CASSLTLGTGYTDTQYF.

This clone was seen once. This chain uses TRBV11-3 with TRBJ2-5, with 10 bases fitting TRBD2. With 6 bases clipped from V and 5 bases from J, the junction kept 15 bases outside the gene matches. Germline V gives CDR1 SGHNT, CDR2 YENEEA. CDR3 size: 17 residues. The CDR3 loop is CASRGTKREGPGETQYF. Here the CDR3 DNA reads TGTGCCAGCAGAGGAACGAAGCGGGAGGGCCCCGGGGAGACCCAGTACTTC.